The source of this T cell receptor (beta chain) is a study of blood T cell repertoires in COVID-19. Study context: Acute and convalescent COVID-19 samples came from the United States, Italy and Spain.

The authors' processing: Nucleated cell counts were estimated from reference gene primer amplification. Using immunoSEQ multiplex PCR, the repertoire was profiled, and TCRdb retains in-frame clones only, with some absent. Clone size and the V and J calls come from that table; the DNA yielded D and trimming. The sample consists of around 64,000 clones, 91% of them appearing once. V lost 2 bases, J lost 4 bases, and 12 bases lay in between. The V gene's germline CDR1 is SGHTA and CDR2 FQGNSA. The length of the CDR3 is 15 residues. Sequencing was done on a sample of peripheral blood. This chain joins TRBV7-2 and TRBJ2-1, with D possibly TRBD2 on 6 matching bases. This sequence was found in a human donor in a cohort sampled during active COVID-19. The chain's CDR3 is CASSLRRGEYNEQFF. CDR3 DNA: TGTGCCAGCAGCTTAAGGCGGGGAGAATACAATGAGCAGTTCTTC. Supplemented by reference TRBV7-2 and TRBJ2-1, the full variable domain reads GAGVSQSPSNKVTEKGKDVELRCDPISGHTALYWYRQSLGQGLEFLIYFQGNSAPDKSGLPSDRFSAERTGGSVSTLTIQRTQQEDSAVYLCASSLRRGEYNEQFFGPGTRLTVL.